What follows are 27 T cell receptor beta chains derived from one specimen sequenced in a study of cytomegalovirus exposure and HLA in healthy donors. PCR involved 60 Vbeta and 13 Jbeta primers. Generated by immunoSEQ multiplex PCR, the TCRdb table keeps only in-frame clones and is missing some. This table has about 150,000 clones, about 87% appearing once. The sequenced material came from PBMCs. The origin of the receptors is a woman aged 25-40 years in good health and CMV-seronegative.

The V call is TRBV4-2, the J call TRBJ2-5; 16 bases agree with TRBD2. The CDR3 spans 18 residues. The V segment lost 4 bases and the J segment 5 bases; nucleotides outside the gene matches: 10. CDR1 and CDR2 from the germline V gene are LGHNA and YNFKEQ. The CDR3 is CASSPGTSGRGPVETQYF. The CDR3 nucleotides read TGTGCCAGCAGCCCCGGGACTAGCGGGAGGGGGCCCGTGGAGACCCAGTACTTC.

V is TRBV2 and J is TRBJ2-5; a possible D gene is TRBD1 (6 bases). The J call may be mistaken, given a closer DNA end match to TRBJ2-7. From germline, CDR1 is SNHLY and CDR2 FYNNEI. This CDR3 has 15 amino acids. In DNA form, the CDR3 reads TGTGCCAGCAGTTGGGGCAGGGGCCCGTCCTACGAGCAGTACTTC. Translating gives CASSWGRGPSYEQYF.

The gene calls are TRBV11-3 and TRBJ2-1; 8 bases agree with TRBD2. CDR1 SGHNT and CDR2 YENEEA come from the germline V gene. This CDR3 is built from 17 residues. V was clipped by 0 bases and J by 7 bases; unmatched bases: 11. The CDR3 DNA reads as TGTGCCAGCAGCTTAGAATCCACCAGCGGGAGTATTAATGAGCAGTTCTTC. Residues: CASSLESTSGSINEQFF.

This clone was seen ten or more times. V usage is TRBV1 and J usage is TRBJ2-7; the table calls TRBD2, which could not be checked here. TRBV1 is a listed pseudogene. CDR3 length equals 13 residues. The CDR3 nucleotides read TGCACCAGCAGCCAAGCTAGCTCCTACGAGCAGTACTTC. Protein: CTSSQASSYEQYF.

This clone has a handful of counts. The chain joins TRBV5-6 to TRBJ2-7, with 8 bases matching TRBD1. CDR1 is SGHDT, CDR2 YYEEEE, per germline. V dropped 4 bases and J dropped 5; count of bases not matched to a gene: 5. This CDR3 region has 13 residues. The CDR3 DNA sequence: TGTGCCAGCAGCCTGGACAGGGCACACGAGCAGTACTTC. Protein product: CASSLDRAHEQYF.

The chain carries TRBV6-6 and TRBJ2-1; no clear D gene. V dropped 4 bases and J dropped 10 bases, with 11 bases sitting between them. Germline CDR1 MNHNY, CDR2 SVGAGI (reference sequence). The CDR3 is 12 amino acids. CDR3 DNA: TGTGCCAGCAGTTTCCTTTCCAGGGAGCAGTTCTTC. Its translation: CASSFLSREQFF.

The chain joins TRBV27 to TRBJ2-7; a possible D gene is TRBD2 (6 bases). The CDR3 extends over 18 amino acids. The V gene lost 7 bases and the J gene lost 6 bases, with 31 bases spanning the gap. CDR1 and CDR2 (germline): MNHEY, SMNVEV (reference sequence). CDR3 loop: CASTPLAGLPLTLTEQYF. CDR3 DNA sequence: TGTGCCAGCACCCCCCTCGCGGGACTCCCCCTAACCTTAACCGAGCAGTACTTC.

In its sample, this clone was seen once. The chain has TRBV6-6 and TRBJ1-2; 10 bases are a match to TRBD1. Germline CDR1 is MNHNY and CDR2 is SVGAGI (reference sequence). This CDR3 comprises 15 residues. The ends lost 4 bases at V and 4 bases at J; junction bases unmatched: 6. CDR3 sequence reads: CASSFSDRGVYGYTF. The CDR3 nucleotides read TGTGCCAGCAGTTTTTCGGACAGGGGGGTCTATGGCTACACCTTC.

This clone was counted only a few times. The chain's CDR3 is CASSPREISGNTIYF. The CDR3 nucleotides read TGCGCCAGCAGCCCCCGGGAGATCTCTGGAAACACCATATATTTT. The rearrangement links TRBV4-1 to TRBJ1-3, with D uncertain. Germline lookup yields CDR1 MGHRA and CDR2 YSYEKL. Deletions cut 4 bases from V and 0 bases from J, with 10 bases between. This CDR3 has 15 residues.

This clone appeared many times. Additional DNA sequences in this sample encode the identical CDR3. This chain uses TRBV6-1 with TRBJ2-3; 14 nucleotides align to TRBD2. The CDR3 covers 15 residues. Germline assignment: CDR1 MNHNS and CDR2 SASEGT. The V segment lost 4 bases and the J segment 4 bases; nucleotides outside the gene matches: 1. The CDR3 loop is CASSGLAGGPDTQYF. In nucleotides, the CDR3 is TGTGCCAGCAGTGGACTAGCGGGGGGGCCAGATACGCAGTATTTT.

The chain is built from TRBV9 and TRBJ2-1; perhaps TRBD2 as D (5 bases). Germline-derived CDR1 and CDR2 are SGDLS and YYNGEE. The CDR3 length is 15 residues. V lost 3 bases, J lost 4 bases, and 14 bases lay in between. CDR3 nucleotide sequence: TGTGCCAGCAGCGCCTCTACACCGGGGTACAATGAGCAGTTCTTC. Translating it yields CASSASTPGYNEQFF.

The V and J genes are TRBV5-5 and TRBJ1-1; TRBD1 aligns across 7 bases. The CDR3 spans 13 residues. Looked up from germline, CDR1 is SGHKS and CDR2 is YYEKEE (reference sequence). Unmatched junction bases numbered 10, after V lost 7 bases and J lost 7 bases. CDR3 in DNA: TGTGCCAGCTATTGGACAGGCTGGGATGAAGCTTTCTTT. Its protein is CASYWTGWDEAFF.

The chain combines TRBV19 with TRBJ2-7, with 8 bases fitting TRBD1. Looked up from germline, CDR1 is LNHDA and CDR2 is SQIVND (reference sequence). The CDR3 runs 15 residues. V gave up 0 bases and J gave up 3 bases; unmatched junction bases: 4. The CDR3 region is CASSIDGTGYYEQYF. The CDR3 nucleotides read TGTGCCAGTAGTATAGACGGGACAGGATACTACGAGCAGTACTTC.

V is TRBV28 and J is TRBJ2-3; possible D gene TRBD2, 5 bases. The CDR3 loop spans 15 amino acids. Trimming took off 3 bases at V and 0 bases at J, with 10 bases between the two ends. CDR1 is MDHEN, CDR2 SYDVKM, per germline. CDR3 in DNA: TGTGCCAGCAGTTTTTACCGGGATAGCACAGATACGCAGTATTTT. Residues: CASSFYRDSTDTQYF.

The CDR3 DNA sequence: TGCAGCGTTGTGGAGGGACCCAAGGCAAGCTACACTGAAGCTTTCTTT. It codes for CSVVEGPKASYTEAFF. The rearrangement joins TRBV29-1 to TRBJ1-1, with TRBD1 as a possible D gene (5 bases). V dropped 4 bases and J dropped 3 bases, with 21 bases sitting between them. This CDR3 is built from 16 residues. Germline values: CDR1 SQVTM, CDR2 ANQGSEA.

The J gene is TRBJ2-7, the V gene TRBV11-2, with D perhaps matching TRBD1 (6 bases). V was pared by 5 bases and J by 6 bases, with 14 bases between. Per germline, CDR1 SGHAT and CDR2 FQNNGV. This CDR3 is 13 amino acids long. CDR3 nucleotide sequence: TGTGCCAGCAGCCTACAACAGACAGGCGAGCAGTACTTC. Amino acids: CASSLQQTGEQYF.

V usage is TRBV7-6 and J usage is TRBJ1-6; D might be TRBD1 (5 bases). The germline V and J ends were trimmed by 1 base and 7 bases, with 5 bases remaining between them. There are 13 residues in the CDR3. From germline, CDR1 is SGHVS and CDR2 FNYEAQ. The CDR3 spells CASSLEGNSPLHF. CDR3 in DNA: TGTGCCAGCAGCTTAGAGGGGAATTCACCCCTCCACTTT.

The V call is TRBV27, the J call TRBJ2-7, with 8 positions matching TRBD2. V was pared by 0 bases and J by 3 bases, with 4 bases of the junction left unmatched. The CDR3 is made up of 15 amino acids. Germline CDR1 is MNHEY and CDR2 is SMNVEV (reference sequence). CDR3 coding DNA: TGTGCCAGCAGTTTATCTTCGGCGGGGGGCTACGAGCAGTACTTC. Translating gives CASSLSSAGGYEQYF.

The chain recombines TRBV7-9 with TRBJ2-7; 8 bases map to TRBD1. The CDR3 has 15 residues. Germline V gene lookup returns CDR1 SEHNR and CDR2 FQNEAQ (reference sequence). J gave up 3 bases and V 2 bases, and 6 bases lay outside the gene matches. CDR3 nucleotides: TGTGCCAGCAGCTTAAGACAGGGGAGATACTACGAGCAGTACTTC. Amino acids: CASSLRQGRYYEQYF.

The chain uses TRBV4-3 and TRBJ1-1; 8 bases align to TRBD1. Looked up from germline, CDR1 is LGHNA and CDR2 is YSLEER. The CDR3 is made up of 11 amino acids. Losses at the gene ends were 7 bases for V and 10 bases for J; bases not matched to a gene: 5. DNA for the CDR3: TGCGCCAGCACCTCTACAGGGGGAGCTTTCTTT. Amino acids: CASTSTGGAFF.

This rearrangement joins TRBV18 to TRBJ1-2, with 9 bases aligning to TRBD1. The CDR3 consists of 17 residues. Germline V gene sequence: CDR1 KGHSH, CDR2 LQKENI. The V gene end was trimmed by 3 bases and the J gene end by 3 bases; junction bases not matched to a gene: 11. The CDR3: CASSPQSPGTGHYGYTF. The CDR3 DNA reads as TGTGCCAGCTCACCCCAAAGTCCCGGGACAGGGCACTATGGCTACACCTTC.

V usage is TRBV4-1 and J usage is TRBJ1-3; 8 nucleotides align to TRBD1. The V and J ends lost 4 bases and 3 bases, in that order; junction bases with no gene match: 8. This CDR3 is 16 amino acids long. The germline gives CDR1 MGHRA, CDR2 YSYEKL. The CDR3 DNA reads TGCGCCAGCAGCCTCTCAGGGGGCAGAATTGGAAACACCATATATTTT. Protein product: CASSLSGGRIGNTIYF.

The chain joins TRBV7-6 to TRBJ2-1; 13 positions agree with TRBD2. From germline, CDR1 is SGHVS and CDR2 FNYEAQ. The CDR3 consists of 16 residues. The junction had 11 bases not matched to a gene; V was cut back by 3 bases and J by 12 bases. CDR3: CASSLATSGGANWQFF. The CDR3 DNA sequence: TGTGCCAGCAGCTTGGCAACTAGCGGGGGGGCAAATTGGCAGTTCTTC.

This chain connects TRBV7-3 to TRBJ2-3, with 10 bases that match TRBD2. The junction had 4 bases not matched to a gene; V was cut back by 4 bases and J by 3 bases. The CDR3 is 15 amino acids. The germline CDR1 and CDR2 sequences are SGHTA and FQGTGA. CDR3 in DNA: TGTGCCAGCAGCTGGAGCGGGAGGGCGACAGATACGCAGTATTTT. Translation gives CASSWSGRATDTQYF.

The CDR3 loop reads CASGNSPTSLLTCEQYF. In DNA form, the CDR3 reads TGTGCCAGTGGTAATTCCCCGACTAGCCTGCTAACGTGCGAGCAGTACTTC. The chain uses TRBV19 and TRBJ2-7, with TRBD2 identical over 7 bases. This CDR3 comprises 17 residues. CDR1 and CDR2 from the germline V gene are LNHDA and SQIVND (reference sequence). The J segment lost 6 bases and the V segment lost 8 bases, leaving 22 bases of the junction unmatched.

The rearrangement uses TRBV7-2 and TRBJ2-7; D perhaps matches TRBD1 (6 bases). The CDR3 is 16 amino acids. Germline V gene lookup returns CDR1 SGHTA and CDR2 FQGNSA. V lost 1 base, J lost 1 base, and 14 bases lay in between. The CDR3: CASSLDRQDPSYEQYF. The CDR3 bases are TGTGCCAGCAGCTTAGATAGACAGGACCCTTCCTACGAGCAGTACTTC.

This rearrangement joins TRBV2 to TRBJ2-4, with TRBD1 matching 10 bases. This CDR3 is built from 14 residues. V gave up 6 bases and J gave up 6 bases; unmatched junction bases: 5. Germline V gives CDR1 SNHLY, CDR2 FYNNEI. The CDR3 is CASRGGQGRNIQYF. Written as DNA, the CDR3 is TGTGCCAGCAGGGGGGGACAGGGGAGAAACATTCAGTACTTC.